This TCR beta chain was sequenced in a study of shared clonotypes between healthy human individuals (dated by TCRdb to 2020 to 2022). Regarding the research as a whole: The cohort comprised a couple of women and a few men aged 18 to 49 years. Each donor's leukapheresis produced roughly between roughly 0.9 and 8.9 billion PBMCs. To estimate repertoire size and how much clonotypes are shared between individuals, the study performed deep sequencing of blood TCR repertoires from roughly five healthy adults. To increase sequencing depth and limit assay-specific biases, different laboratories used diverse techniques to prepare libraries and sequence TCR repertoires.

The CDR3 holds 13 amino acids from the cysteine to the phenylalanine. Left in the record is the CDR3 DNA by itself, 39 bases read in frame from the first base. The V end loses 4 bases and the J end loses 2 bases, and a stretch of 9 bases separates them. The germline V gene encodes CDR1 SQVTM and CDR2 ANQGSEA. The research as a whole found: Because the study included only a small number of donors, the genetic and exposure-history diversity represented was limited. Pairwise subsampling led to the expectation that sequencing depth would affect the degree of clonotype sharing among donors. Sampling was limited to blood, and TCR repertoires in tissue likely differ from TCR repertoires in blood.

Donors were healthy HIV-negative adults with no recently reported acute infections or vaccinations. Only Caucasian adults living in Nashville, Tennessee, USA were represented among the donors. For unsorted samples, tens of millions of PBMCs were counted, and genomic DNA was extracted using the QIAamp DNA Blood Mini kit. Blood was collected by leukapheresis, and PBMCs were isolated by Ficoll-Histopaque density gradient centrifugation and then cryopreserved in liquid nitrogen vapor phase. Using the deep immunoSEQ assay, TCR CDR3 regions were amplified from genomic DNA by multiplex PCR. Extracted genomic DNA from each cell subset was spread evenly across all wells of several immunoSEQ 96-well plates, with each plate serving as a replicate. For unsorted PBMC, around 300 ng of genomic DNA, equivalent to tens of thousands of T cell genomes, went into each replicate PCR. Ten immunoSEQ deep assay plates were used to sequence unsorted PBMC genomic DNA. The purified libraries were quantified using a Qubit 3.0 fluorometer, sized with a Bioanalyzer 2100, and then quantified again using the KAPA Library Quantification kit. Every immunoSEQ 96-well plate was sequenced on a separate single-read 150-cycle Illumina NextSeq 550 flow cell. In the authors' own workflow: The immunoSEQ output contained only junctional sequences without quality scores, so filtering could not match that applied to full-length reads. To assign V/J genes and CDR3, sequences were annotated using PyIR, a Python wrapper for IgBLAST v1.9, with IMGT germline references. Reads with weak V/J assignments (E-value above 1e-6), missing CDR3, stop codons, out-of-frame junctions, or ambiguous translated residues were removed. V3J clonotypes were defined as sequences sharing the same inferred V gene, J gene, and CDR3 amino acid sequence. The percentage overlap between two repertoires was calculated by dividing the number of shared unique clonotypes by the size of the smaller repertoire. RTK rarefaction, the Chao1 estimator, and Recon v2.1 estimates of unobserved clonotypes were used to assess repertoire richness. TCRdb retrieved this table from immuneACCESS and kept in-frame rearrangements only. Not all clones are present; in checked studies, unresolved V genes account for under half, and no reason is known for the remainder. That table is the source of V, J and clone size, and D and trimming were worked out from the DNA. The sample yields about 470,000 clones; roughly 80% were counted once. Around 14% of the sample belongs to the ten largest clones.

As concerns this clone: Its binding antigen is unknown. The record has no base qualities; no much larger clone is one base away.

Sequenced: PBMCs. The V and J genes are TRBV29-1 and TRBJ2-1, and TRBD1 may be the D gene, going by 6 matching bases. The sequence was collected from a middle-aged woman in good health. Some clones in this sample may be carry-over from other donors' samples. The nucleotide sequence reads TGCAGCGTTGTTCGGGACACCTACAATGAGCAGTTCTTC. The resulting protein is CSVVRDTYNEQFF.